The present T cell receptor (beta chain) was sequenced within a study of post-analysis software for immune sequencing data. Built from TCR beta cDNA, the libraries had unique molecular identifiers in them. TCRdb re-called the PCR reads with MiXCR, one entry per CDR3 protein. The data hold some 690,000 distinct CDR3 sequences, with roughly three fifths observed a single time. This TCR came from a girl aged 2-10 years with multiple sclerosis. The specimen was blood.

The CDR3 DNA is TGTGCCAGCAGTTGGGCGGGAGGGGTATCCTACAATGAGCAGTTCTTC. It translates to CASSWAGGVSYNEQFF. This sequence joins TRBV6-5 and TRBJ2-1, with 9 bases lining up with TRBD2. After removal of 4 bases from V and 1 base from J, the junction contained 5 bases not matched to a gene. Germline V gene data show CDR1 as MNHEY and CDR2 as SVGAGI. The length of the CDR3 is 16 residues.